Following are 10 T cell receptor beta chains from one sample sequenced in a study of tumor-infiltrating lymphocytes in primary liver carcinoma. The researchers produced TCR beta cDNA from 400 to 650 ng total RNA with a constant-region primer. Generation of the TCR beta libraries relied on three nested multiplex PCR rounds using slightly modified ARM-PCR. TRBV1-TRBV30 forward primers paired with a C-beta reverse primer were used in the first two PCR rounds, which ran about 11 cycles each. In TCRdb, the multiplex PCR reads were re-called with MiXCR into one record per CDR3 protein. Of more than 150,000 distinct CDR3 sequences listed, 50% to 75% were seen once; the top ten hold 65% to 80%. Both blood RNA, taken from unsorted whole blood, and germline DNA were extracted. The sequencing sample was made of peripheral blood. These receptor sequences come from a man in his forties or fifties with primary liver carcinoma and hepatitis B virus infection.

The chain carries TRBV6-1 and TRBJ1-5, with no clear D. The closer fit of TRBJ2-3 to the DNA end suggests the J call may be wrong. The CDR3 is 15 amino acids. In germline, CDR1 is MNHNS, CDR2 SASEGT. This CDR3 is CASSFGPLSNQPQYF. In nucleotides, the CDR3 is TGTGCCAGCAGTTTCGGGCCACTTAGCAATCAGCCCCAGTATTTT.

This clonotype was seen repeatedly, ten times or more. The rearrangement links TRBV11-2 to TRBJ2-3; 9 bases are shared with TRBD2. V was pared by 5 bases and J by 4 bases, with 10 bases of the junction left unmatched. The CDR3 runs to 16 residues. Germline V CDR1 and CDR2: SGHAT, FQNNGV. The CDR3 region is CASSSWVAGEPDTQYF. The DNA of the CDR3 is TGTGCCAGCAGCAGTTGGGTAGCGGGAGAACCAGATACGCAGTATTTT.

Of note for this clonotype: This may be a read error: a much more frequent sequence differs by one nucleotide. This chain links TRBV12-3 or TRBV12-4 with TRBJ2-5; 7 nucleotides line up with TRBD2. The CDR3 covers 13 residues. The CDR3 bases are TGTGTCAGCCACGGGGAGGGAGAGGAGACCCAGTACTTC. This codes for CVSHGEGEETQYF.

This clonotype was seen a few times. The CDR3 region is CASRETRTYEQYF. The CDR3 DNA is TGTGCCAGCAGAGAGACTCGGACCTACGAGCAGTACTTC. The chain joins TRBV6-1 to TRBJ2-7, with no clear D. Per germline, CDR1 MNHNS and CDR2 SASEGT. This CDR3 spans 13 amino acids. The ends were cut back, 6 bases at V and 2 bases at J, with 11 bases in the middle.

This chain uses TRBV12-3 or TRBV12-4 with TRBJ2-1; 10 bases fit TRBD2. V shed 2 bases and J 4 bases; nucleotides not matched to a gene: 2. The CDR3 runs 15 residues. The CDR3 bases are TGTGCCAGCAGTTTATTTAGCGGGAGGTACAATGAGCAGTTCTTC. This sequence encodes CASSLFSGRYNEQFF.

V and J are TRBV29-1 and TRBJ2-7; 9 nucleotides match TRBD1. Germline V gene data show CDR1 as SQVTM and CDR2 as ANQGSEA. Trimming cost V 8 bases and J 6 bases; bases outside gene matches: 11. The CDR3 has 13 residues. The CDR3 nucleotides read TGCAGCATTGCCGGACAGGGGAACGGCGAGCAGTACTTC. Its protein is CSIAGQGNGEQYF.

Note on this clonotype: The junction and the germline gene differ at one end; a read error may be behind it. The rearrangement uses TRBV12-5 and TRBJ2-1; TRBD2 agrees at 9 bases. This CDR3 has 18 residues. The germline CDR1 and CDR2 sequences are LGHNT and FRNRAP. CDR3 amino acids: CASGLSSGGFLTSNKQFF. The DNA of the CDR3 is TGTGCTAGTGGTTTGAGTAGCGGGGGTTTTCTTACCTCCAATAAGCAGTTCTTC. Drawing the rest from reference TRBV12-5 and TRBJ2-1, the complete variable domain is DARVTQTPRHKVTEMGQEVTMRCQPILGHNTVFWYRQTMMQGLELLAYFRNRAPLDDSGMPKDRFSAEMPDATLATLKIQPSEPRDSAVYFCASGLSSGGFLTSNKQFFGPGTRLTVL.

This rearrangement joins TRBV28 to TRBJ2-5, with 7 bases matching TRBD2. CDR1 is MDHEN and CDR2 is SYDVKM in the germline V gene. The V and J ends lost 5 bases and 2 bases, in that order; junction bases with no gene match: 8. The CDR3 spans 15 residues. DNA of the CDR3: TGTGCCAGCAGTGCCGGTGGACTAGGGCAAGAGACCCAGTACTTC. It translates to CASSAGGLGQETQYF. Looking up the rest from reference TRBV28 and TRBJ2-5 gives the full variable domain: DVKVTQSSRYLVKRTGEKVFLECVQDMDHENMFWYRQDPGLGLRLIYFSYDVKMKEKGDIPEGYSVSREKKERFSLILESASTNQTSMYLCASSAGGLGQETQYFGPGTRLLVL.

With regard to this clonotype: This may be a read error: a much more frequent sequence differs by one nucleotide. This sequence joins TRBV29-1 and TRBJ1-1; D possibly corresponds to TRBD1 (5 bases). The CDR3 length is 12 residues. Germline lookup yields CDR1 SQVTM and CDR2 ANQGSEA. Trimming removed 8 bases from V and 5 bases from J, with 15 bases in between. CDR3 nucleotides: TGCAGCTCGGTGGGGGTTTGGACTGAAGCTTTCTTT. This codes for CSSVGVWTEAFF.

Points on this clonotype: A clone one base away is much larger, so this may be a read error. The rearrangement links TRBV11-2 to TRBJ2-6, with no clear D. The CDR3 loop spans 16 amino acids. CDR1 is SGHAT and CDR2 is FQNNGV in the germline V gene. In DNA form, the CDR3 reads TGTGCCAGCAGCTTACGGAGTAGCTCTGTGGCCAACGTCCTGACTTTC. Translated: CASSLRSSSVANVLTF.